The following is a T cell receptor (beta chain) sequence with its context. The sample holds many counts of this clonotype. No cognate antigen has been identified for it. No base qualities exist here, and no much larger clone lies one base off it. Interpreted using the paper, the time point label stands for: sample taken at primary tumor resection. Donors were around 69 patients with early-stage, untreated non-small cell lung cancer from the lung TRACERx cohort. For TCR sequencing, whole RNA was extracted from tumor and nontumor lung tissue, or from cryopreserved PBMC samples, and no cell sorting was done. Patients were selected for TCR sequencing only if sufficient RNA was available from at least two tumor regions. A lung pathologist reviewed the tumor and adjacent nontumor lung specimens before the specimens were selected. From cysteine to phenylalanine, the CDR3 is 15 amino acids long. Of the read, only the CDR3 DNA is kept; its 45 bases are in frame from base 1. Germline trimming: 6 bases from V, 12 bases from J; junction bases outside gene matches: 14. Based on the germline V gene, the CDR1 and CDR2 sequences are MNHEY and SVGAGI.

This sample was included in a study of spatial heterogeneity in lung cancer (dated by TCRdb to the late 2010s). Broadly, across the study: More beta-chain than alpha-chain transcripts were consistently detected, likely reflecting higher beta-chain transcript abundance. TCR transcript counts in tumor regions correlated strongly with a T cell transcriptional module score from matched bulk RNA-seq. In the raw uncorrected reads, each unique combination of TCR and UMI appeared on average more than ten times. The study quantitatively compared TCR alpha and beta repertoires across multiple tumor regions, matched nontumor lung and blood in non-small cell lung cancer. The study linked features of the TCR repertoire to counts of nonsynonymous mutations, which were determined by whole-exome sequencing of tumor tissue. Both alpha and beta chains were TCR-sequenced in approximately 200 tumor regions, around 65 matched nontumor lung samples and more than 50 PBMC samples obtained at surgery. Study-wide findings and limitations: Additional single-cell paired TCR alpha and beta sequencing was considered necessary to confirm, at a functional level, the hypothesis that regional TCRs recognize regional mutations. A correlation was observed between the number of expanded intratumoral alpha and beta TCRs and the tumor nonsynonymous mutation count. Counts of ubiquitous and regional expanded TCRs were found to correlate with counts of ubiquitous and regional nonsynonymous mutations, respectively. Estimated TCR-seq coverage of tumor T cells was only roughly 7% for alpha chains and 13% for beta chains.

Libraries were constructed by 5' RACE. Sequenced using a NextSeq 500. In the TCR library protocol, a unique molecular identifier was attached to each TCR cDNA molecule so that PCR and sequencing errors could be corrected. On the authors' methods: TCR identification, UMI-based error correction and CDR3 extraction were performed with Decombinator tools. TCRs above a frequency of 2 per 1,000, corresponding to the top 1% of the tumor frequency distribution, were defined as expanded. Expanded tumor TCRs were classed as regional if statistically deemed absent (corrected P<0.05) from at least one tumor region, otherwise ubiquitous. Each repertoire was subsampled 100 times to 5,000 TCRs, after which Renyi diversity was computed with the R vegan package. CDR3 similarity networks were built from amino acid triplet string-kernel similarity, with CDR3s being connected when pairwise similarity was above 0.82. The raw public reads went through TCRdb reprocessing: fastp at Q25, MiXCR clone calling, in-frame beta chains kept. Here each entry gathers all rows of one CDR3 protein and keeps the most common genes and DNA. The V and J calls and clone size come from TCRdb's table, not from the authors' own analysis. The sample table holds over 10,000 distinct CDR3 sequences, of which roughly 5.4% were seen once. The biggest ten clones account for 36% of the sample.

Recombination joined TRBV6-5 with TRBJ2-1; TRBD2 lines up with 10 middle nucleotides. This TCR was recovered from a male donor with early-stage non-small cell lung cancer. Sequenced here: lung tumor tissue, sampled at surgery. The DNA sequence is given as TGTGCCAGCAGCCCCTCGGAGCGGGGGGGCCGGGGGCAGTTCTTC. This codes for CASSPSERGGRGQFF.